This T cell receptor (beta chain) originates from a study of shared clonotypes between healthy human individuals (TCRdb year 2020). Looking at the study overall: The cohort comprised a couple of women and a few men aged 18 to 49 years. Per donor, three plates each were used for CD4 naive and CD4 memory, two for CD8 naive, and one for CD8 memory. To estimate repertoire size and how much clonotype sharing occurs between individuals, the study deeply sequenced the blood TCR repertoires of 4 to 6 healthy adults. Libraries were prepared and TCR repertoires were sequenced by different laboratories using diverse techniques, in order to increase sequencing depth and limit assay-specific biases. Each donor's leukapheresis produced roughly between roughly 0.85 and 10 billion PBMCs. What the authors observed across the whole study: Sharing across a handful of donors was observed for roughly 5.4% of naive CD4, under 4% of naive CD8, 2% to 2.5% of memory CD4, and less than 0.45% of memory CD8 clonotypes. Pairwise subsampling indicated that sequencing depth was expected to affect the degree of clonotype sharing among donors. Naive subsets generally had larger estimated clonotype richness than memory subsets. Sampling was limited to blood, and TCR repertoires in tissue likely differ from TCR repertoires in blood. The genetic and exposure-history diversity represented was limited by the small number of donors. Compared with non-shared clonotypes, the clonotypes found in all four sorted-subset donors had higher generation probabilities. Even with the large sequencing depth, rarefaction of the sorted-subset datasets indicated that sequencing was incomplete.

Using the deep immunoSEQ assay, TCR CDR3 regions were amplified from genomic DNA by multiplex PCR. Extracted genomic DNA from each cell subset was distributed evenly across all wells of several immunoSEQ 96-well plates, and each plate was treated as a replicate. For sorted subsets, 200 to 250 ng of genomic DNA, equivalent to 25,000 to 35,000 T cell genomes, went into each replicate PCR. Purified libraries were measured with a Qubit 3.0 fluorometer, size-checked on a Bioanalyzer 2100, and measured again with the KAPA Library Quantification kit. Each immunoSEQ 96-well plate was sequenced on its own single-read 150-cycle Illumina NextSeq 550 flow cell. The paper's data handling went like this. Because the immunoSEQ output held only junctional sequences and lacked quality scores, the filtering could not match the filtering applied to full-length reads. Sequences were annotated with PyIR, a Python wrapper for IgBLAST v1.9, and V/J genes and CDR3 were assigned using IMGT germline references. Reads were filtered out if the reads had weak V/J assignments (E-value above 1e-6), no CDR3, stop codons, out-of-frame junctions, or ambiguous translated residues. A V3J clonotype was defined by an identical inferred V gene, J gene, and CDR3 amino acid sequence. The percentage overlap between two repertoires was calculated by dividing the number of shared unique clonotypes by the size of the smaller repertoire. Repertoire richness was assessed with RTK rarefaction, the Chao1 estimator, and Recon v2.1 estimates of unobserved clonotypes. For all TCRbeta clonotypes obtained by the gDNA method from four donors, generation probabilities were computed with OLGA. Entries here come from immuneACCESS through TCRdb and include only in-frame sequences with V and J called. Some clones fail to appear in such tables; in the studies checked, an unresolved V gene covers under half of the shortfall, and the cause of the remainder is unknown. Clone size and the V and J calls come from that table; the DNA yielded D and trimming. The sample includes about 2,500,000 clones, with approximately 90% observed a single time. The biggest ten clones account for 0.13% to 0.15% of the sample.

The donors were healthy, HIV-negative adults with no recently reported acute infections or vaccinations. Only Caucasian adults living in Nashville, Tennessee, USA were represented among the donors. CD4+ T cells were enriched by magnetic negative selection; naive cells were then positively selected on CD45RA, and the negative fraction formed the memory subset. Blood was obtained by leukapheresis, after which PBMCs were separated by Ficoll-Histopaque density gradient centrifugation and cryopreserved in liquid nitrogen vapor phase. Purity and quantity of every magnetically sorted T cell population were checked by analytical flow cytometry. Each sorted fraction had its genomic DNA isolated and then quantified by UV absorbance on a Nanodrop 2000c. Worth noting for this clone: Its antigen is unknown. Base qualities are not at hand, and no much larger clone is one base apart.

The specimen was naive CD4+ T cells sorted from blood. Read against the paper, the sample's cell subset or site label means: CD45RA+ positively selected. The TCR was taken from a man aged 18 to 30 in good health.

The bases read TGTGCCTGGGGTGACGCCGGGGAGCTGTTTTTT. This sequence encodes CAWGDAGELFF. The receptor chain draws on TRBV30 and TRBJ2-2; no D gene is confidently identified. V loses 5 bases of germline sequence and J loses 6 bases, and the interval between the two ends is 7 bases. The CDR3 has 11 amino acids, counting the end cysteine and phenylalanine. Only the CDR3 DNA is retained, 33 bases long and in frame from the first base. CDR1 is given as GTSNPN and CDR2 as SVGIG, both from the germline V gene (reference sequence).